This TCR beta chain was captured by sequencing in a study of regulatory dendritic cells for organ transplantation (TCRdb year 2017). Concerning the study at large: Monocytes were cultured with vitamin D3 on days 0 and 4 and with IL-10 on day 4 to generate regulatory dendritic cells. Sorted naive and memory CD4+ and CD8+ T cells had their TCRbeta repertoires sequenced both before and after allostimulation with either regulatory or mature dendritic cells. On day 6, LPS was added to the DC cultures so that the response of the DCs to a potent maturation-inducing agent could be evaluated. What the authors observed across the whole study: Expansion of memory CD8+ clones was induced by allostimulation in both subjects, but more limited expansion appeared to be induced by regulatory dendritic cells than by mature dendritic cells. Only a couple of subjects were sequenced, and the authors noted considerable between-individual heterogeneity in the alloreactive memory CD8+ T cell pool. Highly diverse repertoires were observed in naive CD4+ and CD8+ T cells, whereas lower diversity was observed in memory cells, and the most oligoclonal repertoires were found in memory CD8+ cells. Among the resting subsets, memory CD8+ T cells contained the most alloreactive TCR clonotypes.

Multiplexed two-step PCR with Vbeta-specific forward primers and Jbeta-specific reverse primers was used to amplify TCRbeta CDR3 regions. TCRbeta libraries were sequenced on an Illumina instrument through the immunoSEQ service. In the authors' own workflow: IMGT annotation was used to assign V, D and J genes, and synthetic CDR3 analogues were used to correct counts for multiplex PCR bias. In the immunoSEQ Analyzer, repertoire clonality was calculated as one minus the normalized Shannon entropy. Fisher's exact test with Benjamini-Hochberg false discovery rate control was used to define clonal expansion, with two-tailed P<0.01. Here the immuneACCESS table is served through TCRdb, limited to in-frame sequences with V and J called. Missing clones are a known gap in these copies; in checked studies unresolved V genes cover under half, and the rest lacks a known reason. The D gene and trimming were derived from the DNA, and the V and J assignments and clone size from that table. Here the sample has more than 10,000 clones; 79% occur a single time. In total, the top ten clones hold around 0.99% of the sample.

Sorted T cell subsets were CFSE-labeled and co-cultured for around 5 days with allogeneic regulatory or mature dendritic cells at a 1:10 DC:T ratio. FACS was used to sort naive T cells as CD45RA+ cells and memory T cells as CD45RO+ CD4+ or CD8+ cells. T cells for TCR sequencing came from a couple of healthy control subjects. The Qiagen DNeasy Blood & Tissue Kit was used to extract genomic DNA. This clone turned up a few times. Its antigen target is currently unknown. Base qualities are not at hand, and no much larger clone is one base apart. Trimmed from V: 5 bases; trimmed from J: 6 bases; junction bases lacking a gene match: 13. The germline V gene supplies CDR1 LGHNT and CDR2 FRNRAP. The CDR3 measures 16 amino acids from cysteine to phenylalanine. Just the 48-base CDR3 DNA is kept, in frame starting at base 1.

The sequence came from a human donor in good health. The sequence joins TRBV12-5 to TRBJ2-1, with TRBD1 matching 7 junction bases. Sample: naive CD8+ T cells from blood cultured with regulatory dendritic cells. The cell subset or site label corresponds to: CD45RA+ naive T cells. The CDR3 region has the sequence CASGTQGYRGINEQFF. The nucleotide sequence is given as TGTGCTAGTGGTACCCAAGGTTACAGGGGAATCAATGAGCAGTTCTTC. The entire variable domain, with the stretches around the CDR3 drawn from the reference TRBV12-5 and TRBJ2-1 proteins, is DARVTQTPRHKVTEMGQEVTMRCQPILGHNTVFWYRQTMMQGLELLAYFRNRAPLDDSGMPKDRFSAEMPDATLATLKIQPSEPRDSAVYFCASGTQGYRGINEQFFGPGTRLTVL.